Listed below are T cell receptor beta chains from one sample, sequenced in a study of T cell repertoires in cytomegalovirus infection. One entry per CDR3 protein results from TCRdb running MiXCR on the reads. The sample yields nearly 650,000 distinct CDR3 sequences, approximately 24% seen once. Input material: CD8+ T cells from PBMCs. The source is a human donor in good health (CMV status not recorded). Some clones in this sample may be carry-over from other donors' samples. CDR3s include the opening cysteine and the closing phenylalanine or tryptophan. The order of the fields is V gene, J gene, D gene, CDR3 protein. A D gene is named only where the DNA matches it firmly.

TRBV7-9,TRBJ2-4,-,CASSLEQGSRKNIQYF
TRBV25-1,TRBJ2-2,-,CASSFQGAGELFF
TRBV12-3/TRBV12-4,TRBJ1-1,-,CASSPDMGTEAFF
TRBV5-1,TRBJ2-1,-,CASSSGTPVFF
TRBV7-9,TRBJ2-1,-,CASSPLRSIREQFF
TRBV6-5,TRBJ1-2,TRBD1,CASSYSEGGNGYTF
TRBV25-1,TRBJ2-5,-,CASSEWASEETQYF
TRBV28,TRBJ2-3,TRBD1,CASSLDRGSTDTQYF
TRBV10-3,TRBJ1-1,-,CAISVGGRTEAFF
TRBV25-1,TRBJ1-1,-,CASSVGSNTEAFF
TRBV6-4,TRBJ2-1,-,CASSDSKWGDEQFF
TRBV2,TRBJ2-7,TRBD1,CASSEMGQGYEQYF
TRBV18,TRBJ1-6,-,CASSPKVAVNSPLHF
TRBV4-2,TRBJ2-1,TRBD1,CASSQEDRFGYNEQFF